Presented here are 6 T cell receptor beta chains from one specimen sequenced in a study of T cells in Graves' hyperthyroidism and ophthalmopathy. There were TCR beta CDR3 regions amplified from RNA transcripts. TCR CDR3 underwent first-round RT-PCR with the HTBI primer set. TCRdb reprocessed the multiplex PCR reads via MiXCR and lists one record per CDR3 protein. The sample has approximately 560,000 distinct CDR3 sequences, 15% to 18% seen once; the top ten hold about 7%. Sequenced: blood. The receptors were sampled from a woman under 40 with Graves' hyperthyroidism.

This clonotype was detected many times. For the CDR3, the DNA is TGCAGTGCTCAACGCCCCGGGACTGAAGATGGCTACACCTTC. Protein product: CSAQRPGTEDGYTF. This chain uses TRBV20-1 with TRBJ1-2; maybe TRBD1 (5 bases). Germline V gene lookup returns CDR1 DFQATT and CDR2 SNEGSKA (reference sequence). CDR3 length: 14 amino acids. Trimming took 5 bases from V and 6 from J, leaving 19 bases between them.

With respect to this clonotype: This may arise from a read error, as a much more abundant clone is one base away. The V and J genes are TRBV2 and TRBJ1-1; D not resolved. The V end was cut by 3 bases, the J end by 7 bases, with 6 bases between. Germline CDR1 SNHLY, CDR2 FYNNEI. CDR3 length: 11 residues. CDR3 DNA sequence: TGTGCCAGCAGTGATGGGGATGAAGCTTTCTTT. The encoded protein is CASSDGDEAFF.

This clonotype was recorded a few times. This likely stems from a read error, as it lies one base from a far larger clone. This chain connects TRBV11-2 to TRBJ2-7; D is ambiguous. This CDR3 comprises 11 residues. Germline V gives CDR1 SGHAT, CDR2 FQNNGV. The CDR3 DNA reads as TGTGCCAGCAGCATCGCCTACGAGCAGTGCTTC. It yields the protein CASSIAYEQCF.

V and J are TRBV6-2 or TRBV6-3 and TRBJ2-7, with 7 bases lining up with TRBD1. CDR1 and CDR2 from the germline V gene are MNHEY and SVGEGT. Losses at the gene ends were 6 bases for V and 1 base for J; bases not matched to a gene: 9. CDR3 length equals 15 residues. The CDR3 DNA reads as TGTGCCAGCAGCCCCTGGACAGGTCTTTCCTACGAGCAGTACTTC. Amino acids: CASSPWTGLSYEQYF.

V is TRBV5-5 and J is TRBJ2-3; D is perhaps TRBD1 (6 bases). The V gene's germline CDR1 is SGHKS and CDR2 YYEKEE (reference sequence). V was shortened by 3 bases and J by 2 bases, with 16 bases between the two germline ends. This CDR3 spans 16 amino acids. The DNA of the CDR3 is TGTGCCAGCAGCTCATCAGGGGTCCCTTTCACAGATACGCAGTATTTT. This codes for CASSSSGVPFTDTQYF.

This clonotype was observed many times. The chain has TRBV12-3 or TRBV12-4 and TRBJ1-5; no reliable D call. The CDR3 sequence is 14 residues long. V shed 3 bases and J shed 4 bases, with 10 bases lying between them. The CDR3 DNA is TGTGCCAGCAGTTTGTCGGGAAATAATCAGCCCCAGCATTTT. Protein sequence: CASSLSGNNQPQHF.